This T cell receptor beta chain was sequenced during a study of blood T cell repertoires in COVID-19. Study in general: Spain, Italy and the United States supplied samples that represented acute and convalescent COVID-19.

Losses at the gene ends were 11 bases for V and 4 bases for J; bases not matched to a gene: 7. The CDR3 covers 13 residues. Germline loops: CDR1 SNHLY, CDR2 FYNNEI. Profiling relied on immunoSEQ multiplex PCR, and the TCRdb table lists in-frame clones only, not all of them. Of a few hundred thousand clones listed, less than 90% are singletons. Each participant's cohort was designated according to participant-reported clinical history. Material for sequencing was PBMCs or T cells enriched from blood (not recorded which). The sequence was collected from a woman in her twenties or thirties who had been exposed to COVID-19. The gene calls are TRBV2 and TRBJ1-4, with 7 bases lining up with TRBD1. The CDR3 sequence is CAGRQGDNEKLFF. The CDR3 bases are TGTGCCGGGCGACAGGGAGATAATGAAAAACTGTTTTTT.